This TCR beta chain was recovered during a study of CD8 T cells in Susac syndrome. Across the whole study: The Susac syndrome patients that were sequenced included roughly 6 with active disease and under ten in remission.

Patients having Susac syndrome satisfied recently defined diagnostic criteria for definite or probable disease. The V and J ends lost 4 bases and 3 bases, in that order; junction bases with no gene match: 2. The CDR3 contains 14 residues. From germline, CDR1 is MNHNS and CDR2 SASEGT. Random hexamers were used to reverse transcribe an amount of roughly 0.5 to 1 ug RNA. Multiplex PCR with immunoSEQ amplified the TCR beta CDR3 across 54 Vbeta and 13 Jbeta. Each CDR3 protein gets one entry after TCRdb re-called the immunoSEQ multiplex PCR reads with MiXCR. The sample includes roughly 190,000 distinct CDR3 sequences, roughly nine tenths seen only once; the top ten take about 0.1%.

Sequenced sample: CD4+ T cells from PBMCs. The chain joins TRBV6-1 to TRBJ2-7; TRBD1 matches 11 bases. The sequence was obtained from a human donor with Susac syndrome. Written as DNA, the CDR3 is TGTGCCAGCAGTGTGGGACAGGGGGTCTACGAGCAGTACTTC. Its translation: CASSVGQGVYEQYF.